A selection of T cell receptor beta chains follows, all from one sample in a study of shared clonotypes between healthy human individuals. Repertoires were generated with immunoSEQ multiplex PCR, while TCRdb's copy carries only in-frame clones and drops some. The data show 2 million or so clones, 95% seen once. Sequencing was carried out using naive CD4+ T cells sorted from blood. These receptors all come from a man between 18 and 35 years old in good health. Both conserved end residues are part of each CDR3. The D gene is left open where the match is weak.

CASRSNTGTQYF TRBV28 NA 12 TRBJ2-5
CASNGGRTEAFF TRBV2 NA 12 TRBJ1-1
CAWSVRPGSNQPQHF TRBV30 NA 15 TRBJ1-5
CAWRTGVYEQYF TRBV30 TRBD1 12 TRBJ2-7
CASSSPTRSSTDTQYF TRBV27 NA 16 TRBJ2-3
CASSWQGGTQGETQYF TRBV11-2 NA 16 TRBJ2-5
CASPGLAGNTGELFF TRBV18 TRBD2 15 TRBJ2-2
CAWAFLAGGPETQYF TRBV30 TRBD2 15 TRBJ2-5
CASTEAGELFF TRBV28 NA 11 TRBJ2-2
CATQGAYEQYF TRBV28 TRBD1 11 TRBJ2-7
CASTGGVNEKLFF TRBV30 TRBD1 13 TRBJ1-4
CASNLAGQIYGYTF TRBV5-4 NA 14 TRBJ1-2
CASSTVGHTNTEAFF TRBV6-5 NA 15 TRBJ1-1
CASSQGALDQPQHF TRBV18 TRBD1 14 TRBJ1-5
CASSRQPDSREYF TRBV4-1 NA 13 TRBJ2-3
CASYKTGGEQFF TRBV10-2 TRBD1 12 TRBJ2-1
CASSQGSETQYF TRBV5-1 NA 12 TRBJ2-5
CASSPGQGLNPQETQYF TRBV5-6 TRBD1 17 TRBJ2-5
CASRAQGAASTNEKLFF TRBV10-1 TRBD1 17 TRBJ1-4
CASSEGRANTGELFF TRBV2 NA 15 TRBJ2-2
CASSATTLAAQYF TRBV9 TRBD2 13 TRBJ2-5
CASSPDSLNQPQHF TRBV5-1 NA 14 TRBJ1-5
CASSLASGRAPSF TRBV7-2 TRBD2 13 TRBJ2-7
CASSGRGVLSGNTIYF TRBV7-2 TRBD1 16 TRBJ1-3
CASSVAGSGASGNTIYF TRBV9 NA 17 TRBJ1-3
CACLRDGSYEQYF TRBV30 NA 13 TRBJ2-7
CASSLVAGDEAFF TRBV7-2 NA 13 TRBJ1-1
CASSEVTGVKGDNEQFF TRBV10-1 TRBD1 17 TRBJ2-1
CASSFSEGSPLHF TRBV10-1 NA 13 TRBJ1-6
CAWSVGTGPYGYTF TRBV30 TRBD1 14 TRBJ1-2
CALDTGIGQPQHF TRBV30 NA 13 TRBJ1-5
CAISVGDYGYTF TRBV10-3 NA 12 TRBJ1-2
CASSNRQGTGNTIYF TRBV25-1 TRBD1 15 TRBJ1-3
CASSSLQVNYGYTF TRBV6-6 NA 14 TRBJ1-2
CASSPMAGTRSDGEQFF TRBV9 NA 17 TRBJ2-1
CASKGSNQPQHF TRBV6-1 NA 12 TRBJ1-5
CASSYGRRATGELFF TRBV5-1 NA 15 TRBJ2-2
CASSLRENTEAFF TRBV5-1 NA 13 TRBJ1-1